This is a list of T cell receptor beta chains from one sample in a study of OX40 agonist ivuxolimab in advanced cancers. Assay: immunoSEQ multiplex PCR; the TCRdb copy retains only in-frame clones and omits some. This sample has 74,000 or so clones; just under 95% occur once, and the top ten carry around 0.29%. The sequenced sample was CD4+ or CD8+ T cells sorted from blood, obtained in a trial of the OX40 agonist ivuxolimab. The receptors were sampled from an adult with an advanced solid tumor such as melanoma, head and neck, liver or kidney cancer. CDR3s include the opening cysteine and the closing phenylalanine or tryptophan. The D gene is left open where the match is weak. Size tells how often a clone was seen (once, few, many) or the class of an expanded clone, and some rows leave it out.

cdr3_aa cdr3_nt v_call d_call j_call clone_size
CASSQAFWQGDEKLFF TGTGCCAGCAGCCAAGCTTTTTGGCAGGGGGACGAAAAACTGTTTTTT TRBV14 TRBD1 TRBJ1-4 .
CASSIGRNNQPQHF TGTGCCAGTAGTATTGGCAGAAACAATCAGCCCCAGCATTTT TRBV19 . TRBJ1-5 .
CASSVGLGGGEAQYF TGTGCCAGCAGCGTGGGACTAGGGGGCGGGGAGGCCCAGTACTTC TRBV2 . TRBJ2-5 .
CASSGGIAGTDTQYF TGTGCCAGCAGCGGCGGGATTGCCGGGACAGATACGCAGTATTTT TRBV5-8 . TRBJ2-3 .
CASSYDRGHTIYF TGTGCCAGTAGCTATGACAGGGGACACACCATATATTTT TRBV19 TRBD1 TRBJ1-3 .
CSVRNTGELFF TGCAGCGTTCGTAACACCGGGGAGCTGTTTTTT TRBV29-1 . TRBJ2-2 .
CASSSRTVTDTQYF TGTGCCAGCAGCTCCCGAACTGTCACAGATACGCAGTATTTT TRBV11-2 . TRBJ2-3 .
CASSQAEESYNEQFF TGCGCCAGCAGCCAAGCCGAGGAGTCCTACAATGAGCAGTTCTTC TRBV4-1 . TRBJ2-1 .
CASSLEQGAVQPQHF TGTGCCAGCAGCTTAGAACAGGGGGCTGTTCAGCCCCAGCATTTT TRBV7-2 TRBD1 TRBJ1-5 once
CASSFGRTTGELFF TGTGCCAGCAGCTTCGGGAGGACCACCGGGGAGCTGTTTTTT TRBV5-5 TRBD2 TRBJ2-2 once
CASRLGQGYYEQYF TGTGCCAGCCGCTTGGGACAGGGTTACTACGAGCAGTACTTC TRBV28 TRBD1 TRBJ2-7 .
CAWDTGNRAQHF TGTGCCTGGGATACAGGGAACAGGGCCCAGCATTTT TRBV30 . TRBJ1-5 .
CASSLTRTQETQYF TGTGCCAGCAGTTTGACTAGGACCCAAGAGACCCAGTACTTC TRBV28 . TRBJ2-5 .
CASSLPQETQYF TGCGCCAGCAGCTTACCCCAAGAGACCCAGTACTTC TRBV5-1 . TRBJ2-5 .
CASRLDRAGATEQFF TGTGCAAGTCGCTTAGATAGGGCAGGGGCCACGGAGCAGTTCTTC TRBV12-2 . TRBJ2-1 .
CASSVSTGARDEQFF TGTGCCAGCAGCGTCTCGACAGGGGCTAGGGATGAGCAGTTCTTC TRBV9 TRBD1 TRBJ2-1 .